The sequence of this T cell receptor beta chain was determined in a study of T cells after yellow fever vaccination. Study results and limitations: Clones that expanded after primary vaccination mostly reappeared after the booster (roughly 96% CD4, 70% to 90% CD8).

Trimming took off 3 bases at V and 7 bases at J, with 16 bases between the two ends. The CDR3 runs to 13 residues. Per the germline V gene, CDR1 is DFQATT and CDR2 is SNEGSKA (reference sequence). TCRdb analysed the 5' RACE reads with MiXCR anew, one entry per CDR3 protein. The repertoire consists of around 310,000 distinct CDR3 sequences, with 3.5% to 5% occurring once and the leading ten covering 15% to 20%. This clonotype has a count of ten or more. The antigen is not known. This chain uses TRBV20-1 with TRBJ2-7, with TRBD1 as a possible D gene (6 bases). The sequencing used PBMCs, collected 15 days after the yellow fever booster vaccination. This TCR came from a man between 18 and 35 years old who received the YFV17D yellow fever vaccine. CDR3 sequence: CSASTTGSREQYF. The CDR3 region has the DNA TGCAGTGCTAGTACGACAGGCTCCCGGGAGCAGTACTTC.